Following are 6 T cell receptor beta chains from one sample sequenced in a study of T cell responses to AZD1222 COVID-19 vaccine. This table comes from immunoSEQ multiplex PCR, and its TCRdb copy is limited to in-frame clones, with some not included. The sample records about 54,000 clones, approximately 88% being singletons. The material was peripheral blood, obtained 28 days after the second AZD1222 dose. The receptor source for this set is an adult who received the AZD1222 COVID-19 vaccine.

This clone was seen once. The rearrangement links TRBV12-5 to TRBJ2-7, with D unresolved. This CDR3 is built from 11 residues. The germline V gene has CDR1 LGHNT and CDR2 FRNRAP. Trimming stripped 1 base from V and 7 bases from J, with 5 bases between. The CDR3 nucleotides are TGTGCTAGTGGTTTGGCCCTGGAGCAGTACTTC. It encodes CASGLALEQYF.

The rearrangement links TRBV7-2 to TRBJ1-6; 8 nucleotides line up with TRBD1. CDR1 and CDR2 (germline): SGHTA, FQGNSA. The CDR3 has 16 residues. The J segment lost 8 bases and the V segment lost 1 base, leaving 7 bases of the junction unmatched. This CDR3 reads CASSLVGQGGDSPLHF. The CDR3 DNA sequence: TGTGCCAGCAGCTTAGTTGGACAGGGTGGGGATTCACCCCTCCACTTT.

The chain is built from TRBV20-1 and TRBJ1-4; D is unclear. The CDR3 runs to 13 residues. Germline CDR1 reads DFQATT; CDR2 reads SNEGSKA (reference sequence). Trimming pared 3 bases from V and 5 bases from J, leaving 10 bases between. DNA of the CDR3: TGCAGTGCTAGTGGTAGGCGGAATGAAAAACTGTTTTTT. This sequence encodes CSASGRRNEKLFF.

The chain uses TRBV6-4 and TRBJ2-1; D is undetermined. CDR1 and CDR2 from the germline V gene are MRHNA and SNTAGT. This CDR3 has 11 amino acids. The germline V and J ends were trimmed by 4 bases and 9 bases, with 7 bases remaining between them. The CDR3 reads CASSAVAEQFF. DNA for the CDR3: TGTGCCAGCAGTGCCGTAGCTGAGCAGTTCTTC.

This chain links TRBV5-1 with TRBJ2-2, with D uncertain. With 0 bases removed from V and 8 bases from J, the gap between germline ends came to 14 bases. There are 15 residues in the CDR3. The germline gives CDR1 SGHRS, CDR2 YFSETQ. The CDR3, as DNA: TGCGCCAGCAGCTTGGAGGCCGTTGGGATAGGGGAGCTGTTTTTT. Translated: CASSLEAVGIGELFF.

As DNA, the CDR3 is TGTGCCAGCTCACCACAGGTTCTTGCAACTAATGAAAAACTGTTTTTT. Encoded protein: CASSPQVLATNEKLFF. This sequence joins TRBV18 and TRBJ1-4; D is uncertain. V lost 1 base and J 0 bases, leaving 9 bases between the germline ends. Germline lookup yields CDR1 KGHSH and CDR2 LQKENI. CDR3 length: 16 residues.